This T cell receptor delta chain comes out of a study of delta chains in infants with herpesvirus infections. Findings and limits, study-wide: The public clonotype decayed quickly, seemingly gone after approximately 2 months.

This clone is categorized as large. Its antigen is not identified. TCR cDNA was made from PBMC RNA with gamma- and delta-chain-specific primers. TCRdb re-analyzed the RT-PCR reads via CATT. In the table there are 3,400 or so delta-chain clones, 30% to 35% of which are singletons. Germline loops: CDR1 GEAIGNYY, CDR2 EKD. The CDR3 is 20 residues long. Trimming took 2 bases from V and 0 from J; bases not matched to a gene: 9. This receptor was obtained from a human donor who was a Ugandan infant, either HIV-exposed or HIV-unexposed (not recorded which). This chain connects TRDV2 to TRDJ3, with 10 nucleotides matching TRDD3. The input for sequencing was peripheral blood, taken at time point 3 of longitudinal follow-up. The CDR3 spells CACDKVLGDSSSWDTRQMFF. Written as DNA, the CDR3 is TGTGCCTGTGACAAAGTACTGGGGGATTCTAGCTCCTGGGACACCCGACAGATGTTTTTC.